A selection of T cell receptor beta chains follows, all from one sample in a study of human T cells and chemical hapten exposure. TCRdb analysed the RACE reads with MiXCR anew, one entry per CDR3 protein. The data show around 380,000 distinct CDR3 sequences, approximately 5.8% seen once. This material consisted of whole blood, taken in connection with sensitization to the hapten diphenylcyclopropenone (DPC). The receptors derive from a woman aged 18-29 years with alopecia areata. Some clones in this sample may be carry-over from other donors' samples. Both conserved end residues are part of each CDR3. A D gene is named only where the DNA matches it firmly. Only some rows state a clone size, as once, few, many or a class for expanded clones.

>TRBD1|TRBJ1-1|TRBV11-2|.
CASRPRMTGRRGTEAFF
TGTGCCAGCAGGCCCAGAATGACAGGGCGGCGGGGGACTGAAGCTTTCTTT
>.|TRBJ1-1|TRBV15|few
CATSRDLAENTEAFF
TGTGCCACCAGCAGAGATCTCGCCGAGAACACTGAAGCTTTCTTT
>TRBD1|TRBJ1-5|TRBV2|.
CASSRGQYNQPQHF
TGTGCCAGCAGTAGGGGACAGTACAATCAGCCCCAGCATTTT
>TRBD1|TRBJ1-1|TRBV20-1|many
CSAKQGRDTEAFF
TGCAGTGCTAAACAGGGGAGGGACACTGAAGCTTTCTTT
>TRBD1|TRBJ2-7|TRBV7-9|.
CASRTGAFDEQYF
TGTGCCAGCCGGACAGGGGCCTTCGACGAGCAGTACTTC
>TRBD1|TRBJ2-5|TRBV7-8|few
CASSPDRSRGTQYF
TGTGCCAGCAGCCCGGACAGGAGTAGAGGGACCCAGTACTTC
>.|TRBJ1-1|TRBV12-3/TRBV12-4|.
CASSSFRGDAFF
TGTGCCAGCAGTTCGTTCAGGGGCGACGCTTTCTTT
>.|TRBJ1-5|TRBV3-1|.
CASSQDFRTSRPQHF
TGTGCCAGCAGCCAAGATTTTAGGACGTCGAGACCCCAGCATTTT
>.|TRBJ1-5|TRBV18|.
CASSPAGRGINQPQHF
TGTGCCAGCTCACCAGCCGGACGGGGGATTAATCAGCCCCAGCATTTT
>.|TRBJ2-2|TRBV12-3/TRBV12-4|.
CASSPGTEVNTGELFF
TGTGCCAGCAGCCCAGGGACGGAAGTAAACACCGGGGAGCTGTTTTTT
>.|TRBJ2-7|TRBV12-3/TRBV12-4|few
CASRLHSSYEQYF
TGTGCCAGCAGGCTTCACAGCTCCTACGAGCAGTACTTC
>.|TRBJ1-1|TRBV27|.
CASSSGANTEAFF
TGTGCCAGCAGTTCAGGTGCGAACACTGAAGCTTTCTTT
>.|TRBJ2-7|TRBV10-3|few
CAISKGTSEQYF
TGTGCCATCAGCAAAGGCACTAGCGAGCAGTACTTC
>.|TRBJ2-2|TRBV6-2/TRBV6-3|few
CASSWQGLSAGELFF
TGTGCCAGCAGTTGGCAGGGCCTCAGCGCCGGGGAGCTGTTTTTT
>.|TRBJ1-2|TRBV12-3/TRBV12-4|.
CASTEGDFYGYTF
TGTGCCAGCACCGAAGGGGACTTCTATGGCTACACCTTC
>.|TRBJ1-6|TRBV21-1|many
CAIPPGREEFSPLHF
TGTGCCATCCCGCCGGGGAGGGAAGAATTTTCACCCCTCCACTTT
>.|TRBJ1-1|TRBV29-1|many
CSAGRRRTEAFF
TGCAGCGCCGGACGGAGAAGGACTGAAGCTTTCTTT
>TRBD1|TRBJ1-4|TRBV3-1|many
CASSQETGWDEKLFF
TGTGCCAGCAGCCAAGAGACAGGGTGGGATGAAAAACTGTTTTTT
>.|TRBJ1-4|TRBV12-3/TRBV12-4|many
CASSPYTGGQDNEKLFF
TGTGCCAGCAGCCCTTATACCGGGGGGCAGGATAATGAAAAACTGTTTTTT
>.|TRBJ1-5|TRBV7-9|.
CASSLTGLTQHF
TGTGCCAGCAGCCTCACGGGACTGACCCAGCATTTT
>.|TRBJ2-1|TRBV12-3/TRBV12-4|many
CASTILEWGGEQFF
TGTGCCAGCACCATACTCGAATGGGGTGGTGAGCAGTTCTTC
>.|TRBJ2-3|TRBV28|.
CASVTFRASSTDTQYF
TGTGCCAGCGTGACCTTCCGGGCCTCTAGCACAGATACGCAGTATTTT
>TRBD2|TRBJ2-3|TRBV20-1|.
CSAAVGAGALTDTQYF
TGCAGTGCGGCTGTAGGAGCGGGGGCCCTCACAGATACGCAGTATTTT
>TRBD1|TRBJ1-5|TRBV5-6|few
CASSTGGDQPQHF
TGTGCCAGCTCAACAGGGGGAGATCAGCCCCAGCATTTT
>TRBD2|TRBJ2-3|TRBV7-2|many
CASSPAGGLADTQYF
TGTGCCAGCAGCCCAGCGGGGGGGCTGGCAGATACGCAGTATTTT
>TRBD1|TRBJ1-4|TRBV6-5|.
CASSYSGTGQENEKLFF
TGTGCCAGCAGTTACTCCGGGACAGGGCAAGAGAATGAAAAACTGTTTTTT
>.|TRBJ2-7|TRBV11-2|few
CASSFLAGSSYEQYF
TGTGCCAGCAGCTTTCTCGCGGGGAGCTCCTACGAGCAGTACTTC
>.|TRBJ1-5|TRBV7-9|.
CASSPGNNQPQHF
TGTGCCAGCAGTCCGGGGAACAATCAGCCCCAGCATTTT
>.|TRBJ1-2|TRBV7-2|.
CASSATGGSGYTF
TGTGCCAGCAGCGCGACAGGAGGGTCTGGCTACACCTTC
>TRBD2|TRBJ2-5|TRBV11-2|.
CASSHGGASGQETQYF
TGTGCCAGCAGCCACGGCGGAGCTAGCGGCCAAGAGACCCAGTACTTC
>TRBD2|TRBJ2-5|TRBV5-1|few
CASSLTSGVFRTQYF
TGCGCCAGCAGCTTGACTAGCGGGGTCTTCAGGACCCAGTACTTC
>.|TRBJ2-3|TRBV20-1|.
CSARDRGADTQYF
TGCAGTGCTAGAGACCGAGGCGCAGATACGCAGTATTTT
>.|TRBJ1-6|TRBV12-3/TRBV12-4|.
CASSFQGEETLHF
TGTGCCAGCAGTTTCCAAGGGGAGGAAACCCTCCACTTT
>.|TRBJ2-3|TRBV25-1|many
CASSDALGVPSTDTQYF
TGTGCCAGCAGTGACGCCCTGGGGGTTCCTAGCACAGATACGCAGTATTTT
>.|TRBJ1-3|TRBV4-3|.
CASSQELARYSGNTIYF
TGCGCCAGCAGCCAAGAATTGGCCCGCTACTCTGGAAACACCATATATTTT
>.|TRBJ2-1|TRBV21-1|few
CASSKGGKTGRWNEQFF
TGTGCCAGCAGCAAAGGGGGAAAAACTGGGAGGTGGAATGAGCAGTTCTTC
>TRBD1|TRBJ1-3|TRBV7-9|.
CASSLMTGGSGNTIYF
TGTGCCAGCAGCTTAATGACAGGGGGCTCTGGAAACACCATATATTTT
>.|TRBJ2-1|TRBV29-1|many
CSANRWQTDEQFF
TGCAGCGCAAATCGGTGGCAAACGGATGAGCAGTTCTTC
>TRBD1|TRBJ1-1|TRBV18|few
CASSRGQAGNTEAFF
TGTGCCAGCTCACGCGGACAGGCAGGAAACACTGAAGCTTTCTTT
>.|TRBJ2-5|TRBV7-2|.
CASSLGQRGGGETQYF
TGTGCCAGCAGCTTAGGACAGAGGGGGGGAGGAGAGACCCAGTACTTC
>.|TRBJ1-1|TRBV12-3/TRBV12-4|many
CASSDGAGLTEAFF
TGTGCCAGCAGCGACGGGGCAGGGCTGACTGAAGCTTTCTTT
>TRBD1|TRBJ2-7|TRBV6-5|few
CATRDRGPYEQYF
TGTGCCACCCGGGACAGGGGTCCCTACGAGCAGTACTTC
>.|TRBJ2-7|TRBV6-2/TRBV6-3|few
CASSYEGGLLEQYF
TGTGCCAGCAGTTACGAAGGCGGGTTGCTAGAGCAGTACTTC
>TRBD1|TRBJ2-3|TRBV28|.
CASSLSGQGTTDTQYF
TGTGCCAGCAGTTTATCCGGACAGGGTACCACAGATACGCAGTATTTT
>TRBD2|TRBJ2-1|TRBV5-1|.
CASSTTSGGPAEQFF
TGCGCCAGCAGCACCACTAGCGGGGGGCCGGCTGAGCAGTTCTTC
>.|TRBJ1-5|TRBV18|many
CASSPAPGGNQPQHF
TGTGCCAGCTCACCAGCACCCGGAGGCAATCAGCCCCAGCATTTT
>.|TRBJ1-6|TRBV4-3|many
CASSQGAGPQFYNSPLHF
TGCGCCAGCAGCCAAGGGGCAGGGCCCCAATTCTATAATTCACCCCTCCACTTT
>TRBD1|TRBJ1-1|TRBV4-1|many
CASSPNRDSEAFF
TGCGCCAGCAGCCCGAACCGGGACAGCGAAGCTTTCTTT
>.|TRBJ1-6|TRBV28|.
CASTTFLSPLHF
TGTGCCAGCACCACATTCCTCTCACCCCTCCACTTT
>.|TRBJ1-5|TRBV7-9|few
CASTHGGGSQPQHF
TGTGCCAGCACCCACGGGGGAGGGAGTCAGCCCCAGCATTTT
>TRBD1|TRBJ2-5|TRBV12-3/TRBV12-4|many
CASTLNRGPETQYF
TGTGCCAGCACTTTAAACAGGGGGCCTGAGACCCAGTACTTC
>.|TRBJ1-5|TRBV7-9|many
CASSRDLGNQPQHF
TGTGCCAGCAGCCGGGACCTGGGCAATCAGCCCCAGCATTTT
>TRBD1|TRBJ1-4|TRBV6-2/TRBV6-3|.
CASSYGAGQGNEKLFF
TGTGCCAGCAGTTACGGCGCGGGACAGGGGAATGAAAAACTGTTTTTT
>.|TRBJ1-6|TRBV5-6|many
CASSPGRIYSPLHF
TGTGCCAGCAGCCCGGGACGGATTTATTCACCCCTCCACTTT